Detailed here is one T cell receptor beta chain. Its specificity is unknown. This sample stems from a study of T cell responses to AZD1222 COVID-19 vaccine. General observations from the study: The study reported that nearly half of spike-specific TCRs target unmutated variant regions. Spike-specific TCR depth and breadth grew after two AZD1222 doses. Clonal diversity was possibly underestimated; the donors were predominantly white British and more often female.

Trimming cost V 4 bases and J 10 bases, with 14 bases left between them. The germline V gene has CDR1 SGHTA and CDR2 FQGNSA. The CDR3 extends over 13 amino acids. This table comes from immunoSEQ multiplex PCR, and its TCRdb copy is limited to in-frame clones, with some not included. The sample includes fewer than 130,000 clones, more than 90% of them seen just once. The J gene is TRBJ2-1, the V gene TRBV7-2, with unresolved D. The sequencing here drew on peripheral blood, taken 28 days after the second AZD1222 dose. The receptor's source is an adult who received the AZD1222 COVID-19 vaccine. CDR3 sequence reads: CASSSTTESEQFF. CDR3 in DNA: TGTGCCAGCAGCTCAACTACAGAATCGGAGCAGTTCTTC.